This TCR beta chain was sequenced for a study of T-cell memory formation after mild COVID-19. A single record per CDR3 protein comes from TCRdb applying MiXCR to the 5' RACE reads. Found here are roughly 450,000 distinct CDR3 sequences, 15% to 20% of them singletons; the top ten hold approximately 13%. Sequences were obtained from PBMCs or a T cell subset sorted from them (not recorded which). The receptor comes from an adult woman who had mild COVID-19 (a few samples of this study predate the infection). Cell type and time point are not known.

CDR3 residues: CASSITAWGTSGDVPSTDTQYF. In nucleotides, the CDR3 is TGTGCCAGCAGCATAACTGCTTGGGGGACTAGCGGGGATGTACCAAGCACAGATACGCAGTATTTT. The V and J genes are TRBV21-1 and TRBJ2-3; the D segment call TRBD2 is taken from the table without a DNA check. TRBV21-1 is shown as a pseudogene. The CDR3 is 22 amino acids.